The source of this T cell receptor beta chain is a study of blood T cells in healthy people across ages. The study, taken as a whole, reports: When set beside aged donors, long-lived donors presented more naive CD4+ cells and higher diversity.

The authors ran a second PCR of about 7 to 11 cycles using a sample-barcoded 5' primer and a J-beta primer mix. TCRdb reprocessed the 5' RACE reads via MiXCR and lists one record per CDR3 protein. Altogether 700,000 to 900,000 distinct CDR3 sequences are present, approximately 24% being singletons, with the ten largest covering about 2.9%. Germline V gene lookup returns CDR1 MNHNY and CDR2 SVGAGI (reference sequence). Between the trimmed V and J ends, which lost 4 bases and 3 bases, there was a span of 16 bases. This CDR3 region has 16 residues. As concerns this clonotype: Its target is unknown.

These sequences were also reported in another study, on T cells of mothers and their children. That study reports: For the second PCR, the M1S primer put in sample barcodes and 2-4 random nucleotides.

The chain uses TRBV6-6 and TRBJ2-1; D unresolved. The sample consisted of blood. This TCR came from a boy aged 10-17 years in good health. The CDR3 bases are TGTGCCAGCAGTTTACGACGGGTACAAATCTACAATGAGCAGTTCTTC. It specifies CASSLRRVQIYNEQFF.